Only a few counts were recorded for the clone carrying this T cell receptor beta chain. TCRdb itself ran the 5' RACE reads through MiXCR, one entry per CDR3 protein. The repertoire consists of around 210,000 distinct CDR3 sequences, with around 8% occurring once and the leading ten covering about 5%. Looked up from germline, CDR1 is MNHEY and CDR2 is SVGEGT. V was clipped by 7 bases and J by 3 bases, with 21 bases between them. The CDR3 contains 16 residues. These data originate in a study of CD8 T cells in ankylosing spondylitis. Sequencing was done on a sample of blood, either unsorted or a sorted T cell fraction (not recorded which). The receptor's source is a female donor with ankylosing spondylitis or in good health (not recorded which). V and J are TRBV6-2 or TRBV6-3 and TRBJ1-2; tentative D call: TRBD1 (5 bases). This CDR3 is CASTPLGGETDYGYTF. The CDR3, as DNA: TGTGCCAGCACCCCACTCGGGGGAGAGACGGACTATGGCTACACCTTC.